A single sample gave rise to the 9 T cell receptor beta chains below, sequenced in a study of blood T cell repertoires in COVID-19. Sequenced by immunoSEQ multiplex PCR; TCRdb stores in-frame clones only, minus some. This sample has over 65,000 clones, with roughly three quarters found just once. The sample comprised peripheral blood. These receptors were collected from a man between 60 and 75 years old with COVID-19, enrolled during active disease.

The chain carries TRBV6-5 and TRBJ2-3, with TRBD1 as a possible D gene (5 bases). The CDR3 totals 15 residues. In germline, CDR1 is MNHEY, CDR2 SVGAGI. Trimming took off 6 bases at V and 6 bases at J, with 19 bases between the two ends. CDR3 bases: TGTGCCAGCAGAAGTACAGGTACTTCTGGGGATACGCAGTATTTT. Translated, it gives CASRSTGTSGDTQYF.

The chain has TRBV7-9 and TRBJ2-2, with 12 bases matching TRBD1. Germline V lookup: CDR1 SEHNR, CDR2 FQNEAQ (reference sequence). This CDR3 is 15 amino acids long. V was pared by 6 bases and J by 7 bases, with 6 bases of the junction left unmatched. The CDR3 reads CASRTGTGGYGELFF. The DNA of the CDR3 is TGTGCCAGCAGGACCGGGACAGGGGGCTACGGGGAGCTGTTTTTT.

The chain is built from TRBV3-1 (or the pseudogene TRBV3-2) and TRBJ2-2; D uncertain. Trimming removed 4 bases at V and 7 bases at J, with 16 bases between. The germline V gene has CDR1 LGHDT and CDR2 YNNKEL (reference sequence). CDR3 length: 15 amino acids. CDR3 in DNA: TGTGCCAGCAGCCCGACGGAACAGCCTAACGGGGAGCTGTTTTTT. Protein sequence: CASSPTEQPNGELFF.

This clone was seen once. The chain employs TRBV19 and TRBJ2-7, with 12 nucleotides matching TRBD2. Germline V lookup: CDR1 LNHDA, CDR2 SQIVND (reference sequence). This CDR3 region has 16 residues. V was clipped by 1 base and J by 6 bases; unmatched bases: 7. The CDR3 loop is CASSIGGLAGQAEQYF. The CDR3 DNA reads as TGTGCCAGTAGTATAGGGGGACTAGCGGGCCAAGCCGAGCAGTACTTC. The variable domain in full, with the rest retrieved from reference TRBV19 and TRBJ2-7, is DGGITQSPKYLFRKEGQNVTLSCEQNLNHDAMYWYRQDPGQGLRLIYYSQIVNDFQKGDIAEGYSVSREKKESFPLTVTSAQKNPTAFYLCASSIGGLAGQAEQYFGPGTRLTVT.

This clone was recorded once. The chain employs TRBV19 and TRBJ1-5; D call uncertain. Deletions cut 4 bases from V and 5 bases from J, with 9 bases between. This CDR3 comprises 13 residues. Germline lookup yields CDR1 LNHDA and CDR2 SQIVND (reference sequence). The CDR3 DNA is TGTGCCAGTAGTACCCTAGAGGATCAGCCCCAGCATTTT. Protein sequence: CASSTLEDQPQHF.

In this sample, this clone turned up a few times. The chain links TRBV7-2 to TRBJ2-1, with TRBD2 matching 8 bases. The CDR3 length is 17 residues. In germline, CDR1 is SGHTA, CDR2 FQGNSA. V dropped 5 bases and J dropped 4; count of bases not matched to a gene: 13. The CDR3 coding sequence is TGTGCCAGCAGCCAGCCTTTCCTAGCGGGCCAATACAATGAGCAGTTCTTC. It codes for CASSQPFLAGQYNEQFF. The full variable domain, its missing parts supplied by reference TRBV7-2 and TRBJ2-1, is GAGVSQSPSNKVTEKGKDVELRCDPISGHTALYWYRQSLGQGLEFLIYFQGNSAPDKSGLPSDRFSAERTGGSVSTLTIQRTQQEDSAVYLCASSQPFLAGQYNEQFFGPGTRLTVL.

The rearrangement uses TRBV5-1 and TRBJ2-1; D might be TRBD2 (6 bases). Trimming stripped 2 bases from V and 5 bases from J, with 11 bases between. This CDR3 contains 14 residues. CDR1 is SGHRS, CDR2 YFSETQ, per germline. CDR3 sequence (DNA): TGCGCCAGCAGCTTTAACGGGGGTCACAATGAGCAGTTCTTC. It yields the protein CASSFNGGHNEQFF.

This clone was recorded a few times. The chain links TRBV6-5 to TRBJ2-1; 15 nucleotides match TRBD2. The germline V gene encodes CDR1 MNHEY and CDR2 SVGAGI. This CDR3 has 14 amino acids. CDR3 bases: TGTGGTATAGGACTAGCGGGAGGGCCATCCGAGCAGTTCTTC. Amino acids: CGIGLAGGPSEQFF.

V is TRBV7-9 and J is TRBJ1-6, with D uncertain. The CDR3 is 17 amino acids. Germline CDR1 is SEHNR and CDR2 is FQNEAQ (reference sequence). Deletions cut 1 base from V and 7 bases from J, with 17 bases between. The DNA for the CDR3 is TGTGCCAGCAGCTTAGGTAATCTCGTGGCAGAAAATTCACCCCTCCACTTT. It is translated as CASSLGNLVAENSPLHF.